This T cell receptor beta chain stems from a study of blood T cell repertoires in COVID-19. Turning to the study itself: PBMCs, B-cell-depleted T cells, or T cells were the source of the cDNA or gDNA that made up the material.

Libraries were prepared by immunoSEQ multiplex PCR; TCRdb keeps only in-frame clonotypes and omits some of them. The repertoire includes hundreds of thousands of clones, roughly 85% of them detected once, and around 2.3% sits in the top ten. The CDR3 has 17 residues. Trimming left V 2 bases short and J 1 base short, with 17 bases between. Per germline, CDR1 MNHEY and CDR2 SMNVEV (reference sequence). The sequencing sample was made of peripheral blood. J is TRBJ2-5 and V is TRBV27; possibly TRBD1 for D (6 bases). This receptor was taken from a woman in her forties with active or convalescent COVID-19. The CDR3 DNA reads as TGTGCCAGCAGTTTAATACCCCAGGGGAGCGGCCAAGAGACCCAGTACTTC. The encoded protein is CASSLIPQGSGQETQYF.